This record looks at one TCR beta chain sequence and its context. Its target is not known. The CDR3 consists of 14 residues. The ends were cut back, 5 bases at V and 5 bases at J, with 14 bases in the middle. Germline CDR1 and CDR2: SGHVS and FQNEAQ. The TCR beta cDNA libraries carried unique molecular identifiers. Between about 0.85 and 10 million T cells gave rise to some 450,000 cDNA molecules. Via MiXCR, TCRdb re-called the PCR reads, giving one row per CDR3 protein. The repertoire holds fewer than 550,000 distinct CDR3 sequences, with 34% as singletons. The data originate from a study of post-analysis software for immune sequencing data. For the study at large: Progressive-relapsing, secondary progressive and relapsing-remitting multiple sclerosis were among the disease courses included. Findings and limits, study-wide: F-measure co-clustering was strong for batch-matched samples. Multiple sclerosis patients had significantly lower normalized Chao1 diversity than controls. TRBV5-6, TRBV5-1 and TRBV20-1 were among five TRBV segments more frequent in patients than controls.

The sequence was collected from a girl under 18 with multiple sclerosis. J is TRBJ2-3 and V is TRBV7-8, with D possibly being TRBD1 (6 bases). The sequenced sample was blood. The CDR3 protein is CASSILPQGDTQYF. DNA for the CDR3: TGTGCCAGCAGCATACTCCCACAGGGAGATACGCAGTATTTT.